The clone carrying this T cell receptor beta chain was counted a few times. The antigen is undetermined. Sorting that relied on CD45RO/CCR7/CD25/CD127/CD95/CD27 yielded CD4+ naive, central memory, regulatory and stem cell-like memory cells. The length of the CDR3 is 15 residues. Germline V gene sequence: CDR1 SEHNR, CDR2 FQNEAQ (reference sequence). V shed 6 bases and J shed 0 bases, with 12 bases lying between them. The investigators reverse transcribed all of the isolated RNA, so they sequenced expressed TCRB transcripts. Approximately 3.6 million reads was the average for naive, central memory and regulatory T cell samples. The protocol was immunoSEQ multiplex PCR, while the TCRdb copy is restricted to in-frame clones and leaves out a portion. The data show roughly 140,000 clones, around 8% seen once. The data derive from a study of beta chain features in type 1 diabetes. Broader study findings: PCR might pick shorter templates more often, in the same way for patients and controls. Sampled from patients, naive, central memory and Treg TCRB repertoires appeared more similar than those sampled from healthy donors.

The chain joins TRBV7-9 to TRBJ1-3; D perhaps matches TRBD1 (6 bases). The clonotype originates from a man younger than 35 in good health. Sequencing was performed on central memory CD4+ T cells from blood. The CDR3 is CASSLGQISGNTIYF. The CDR3 bases are TGTGCCAGCAGTTTGGGACAAATCTCTGGAAACACCATATATTTT.